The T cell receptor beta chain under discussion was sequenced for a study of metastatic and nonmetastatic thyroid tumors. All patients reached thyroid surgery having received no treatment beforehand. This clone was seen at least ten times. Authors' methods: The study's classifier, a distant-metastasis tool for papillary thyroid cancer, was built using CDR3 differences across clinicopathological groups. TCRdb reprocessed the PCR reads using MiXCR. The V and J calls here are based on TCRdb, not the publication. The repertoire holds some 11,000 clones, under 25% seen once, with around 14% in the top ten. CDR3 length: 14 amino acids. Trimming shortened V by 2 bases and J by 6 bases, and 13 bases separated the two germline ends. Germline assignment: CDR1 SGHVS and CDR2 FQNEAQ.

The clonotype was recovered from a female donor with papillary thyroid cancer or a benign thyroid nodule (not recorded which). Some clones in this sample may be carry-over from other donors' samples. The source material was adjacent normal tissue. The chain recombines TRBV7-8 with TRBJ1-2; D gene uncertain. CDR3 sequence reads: CASSLSHGRDGYTF. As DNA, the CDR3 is TGTGCCAGCAGCTTATCGCATGGGCGCGATGGCTACACCTTC.